This T cell receptor (beta chain) was found in a study of control samples from healthy donors and cancer patients. Germline V lookup: CDR1 SGHDN, CDR2 FVKESK. CDR3 length: 16 residues. Losses at the gene ends were 1 base for V and 4 bases for J; bases not matched to a gene: 6. Data came from immunoSEQ multiplex PCR; TCRdb stores just in-frame clones and leaves some out. The sample yields 150,000 to 200,000 clones, around 91% seen once. The sequenced material came from blood. This TCR was recovered from a woman in her forties or fifties in good health. The V gene is TRBV14, the J gene TRBJ1-3, with TRBD1 matching over 8 bases. The DNA of the CDR3 is TGTGCCAGCAGCCAAGGGACAGGGAACCCCGGAAACACCATATATTTT. This gives the protein CASSQGTGNPGNTIYF.